Listed below are T cell receptor beta chains from one sample, sequenced in a study of cytomegalovirus exposure and HLA in healthy donors. The assay was immunoSEQ multiplex PCR, and TCRdb's table has in-frame clones only and misses some. The top ten hold 1.5% to 2% of the sample, which has roughly 160,000 clones, approximately 80% seen once. Sequencing input: PBMCs. The receptor set was obtained from a woman aged 25 to 39 in good health and CMV-seronegative. Both conserved end residues are part of each CDR3. Each record gives: D gene, clone size, V gene, CDR3 protein. D genes are given only for firm matches. Rows give clone size only sometimes, using once, few, many, or a class for an expanded clone.

>-|-|TRBV27
CASSKEGGLETQYF
>-|-|TRBV30
CAWNRQVGRAFF
>TRBD2|few|TRBV5-4
CASSSTPHAGLAGGYEQYF
>-|-|TRBV5-4
CASSLDRTANYGYTF
>TRBD1|-|TRBV27
CASSRQGIDEKLFF
>-|-|TRBV5-6
CASSLVQGNYGYTF
>-|-|TRBV19
CASSIPARDYGYTF
>TRBD1|-|TRBV7-2
CASSLLPGGNGGELFF
>TRBD2|once|TRBV7-7
CASSLGTRLTDTQYF
>-|-|TRBV10-3
CAISPTLSMNTEAFF
>TRBD2|-|TRBV5-6
CASSWRGRSGGADTQYF
>-|-|TRBV19
CASRNGLPEAFF
>-|few|TRBV29-1
CSVRLGPGETQYF
>TRBD2|-|TRBV4-1
CASSQDRHGRALEETQYF
>-|-|TRBV7-8
CASSPTGGGAFNQPQHF
>-|-|TRBV25-1
CASSGQGTYEQYF
>TRBD1|once|TRBV2
CASSVTGGKYGYTF
>-|-|TRBV19
CASSPGPTLHF
>-|few|TRBV5-5
CASSLNQGTNEKLFF
>-|-|TRBV28
CASSLVDGRGGQFF
>-|-|TRBV6-4
CASSAMVTDEQFF
>-|-|TRBV29-1
CSVGDGSGDTQYF
>-|-|TRBV28
CASSLGPGYEQYF
>-|-|TRBV7-2
CASSGVSSSEQYF
>TRBD1|-|TRBV5-4
CASSAGQGLLPLHF
>-|-|TRBV7-9
CSSSQGIATNEKLFF
>-|-|TRBV19
CASSSGPLANGYTF
>-|-|TRBV7-9
CASSLDYLQETQYF
>TRBD2|few|TRBV14
CASSQVAGGLNEQFF